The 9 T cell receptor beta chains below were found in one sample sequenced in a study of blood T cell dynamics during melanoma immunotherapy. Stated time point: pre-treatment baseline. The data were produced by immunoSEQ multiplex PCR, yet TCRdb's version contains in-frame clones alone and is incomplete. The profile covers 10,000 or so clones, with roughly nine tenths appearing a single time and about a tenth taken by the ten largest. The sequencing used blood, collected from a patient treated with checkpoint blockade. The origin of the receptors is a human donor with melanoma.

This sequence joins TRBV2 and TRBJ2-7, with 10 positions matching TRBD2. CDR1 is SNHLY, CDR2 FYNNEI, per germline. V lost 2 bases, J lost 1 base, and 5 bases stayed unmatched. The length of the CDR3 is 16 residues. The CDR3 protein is CASSERTSGDSYEQYF. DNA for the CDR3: TGTGCCAGCAGTGAACGAACTAGCGGGGATTCCTACGAGCAGTACTTC.

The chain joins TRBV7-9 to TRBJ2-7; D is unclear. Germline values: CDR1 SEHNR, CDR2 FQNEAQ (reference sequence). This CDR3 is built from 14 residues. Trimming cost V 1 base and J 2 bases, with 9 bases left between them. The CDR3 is CASSLGAGPYEQYF. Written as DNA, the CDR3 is TGTGCCAGCAGCTTAGGTGCAGGTCCCTACGAGCAGTACTTC.

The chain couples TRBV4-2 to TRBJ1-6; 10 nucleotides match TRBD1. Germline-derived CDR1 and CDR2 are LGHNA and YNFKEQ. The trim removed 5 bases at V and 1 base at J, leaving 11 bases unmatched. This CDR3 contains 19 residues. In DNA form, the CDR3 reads TGTGCCAGCAGCGTAGCCGGGACAGGGGTCAAATCCTATAATTCACCCCTCCACTTT. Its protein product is CASSVAGTGVKSYNSPLHF.

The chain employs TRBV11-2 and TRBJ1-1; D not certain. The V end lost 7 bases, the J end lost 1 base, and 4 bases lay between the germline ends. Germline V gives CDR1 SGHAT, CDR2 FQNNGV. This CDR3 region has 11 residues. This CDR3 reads CASTENTEAFF. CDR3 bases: TGTGCCAGCACCGAGAACACTGAAGCTTTCTTT. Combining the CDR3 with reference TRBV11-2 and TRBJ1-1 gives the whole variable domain EAGVAQSPRYKIIEKRQSVAFWCNPISGHATLYWYQQILGQGPKLLIQFQNNGVVDDSQLPKDRFSAERLKGVDSTLKIQPAKLEDSAVYLCASTENTEAFFGQGTRLTVV.

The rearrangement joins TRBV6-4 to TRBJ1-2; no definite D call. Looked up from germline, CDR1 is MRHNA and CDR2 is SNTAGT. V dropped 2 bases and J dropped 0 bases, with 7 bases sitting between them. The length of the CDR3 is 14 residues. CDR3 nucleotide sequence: TGTGCCAGCAGTGACGGGCGAGCTAACTATGGCTACACCTTC. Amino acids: CASSDGRANYGYTF.

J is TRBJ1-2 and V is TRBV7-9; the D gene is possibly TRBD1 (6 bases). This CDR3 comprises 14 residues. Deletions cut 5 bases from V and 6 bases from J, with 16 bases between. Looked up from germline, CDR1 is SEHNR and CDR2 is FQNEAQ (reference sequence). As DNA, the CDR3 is TGTGCCAGCAGCAACCTGGACAGTGAAGATGGCTACACCTTC. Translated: CASSNLDSEDGYTF.

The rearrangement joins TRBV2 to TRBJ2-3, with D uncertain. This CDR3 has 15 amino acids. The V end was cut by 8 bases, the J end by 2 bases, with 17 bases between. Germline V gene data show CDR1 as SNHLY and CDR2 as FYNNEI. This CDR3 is CASGPPGRSTDTQYF. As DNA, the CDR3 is TGTGCCAGCGGACCCCCGGGCCGATCCACAGATACGCAGTATTTT.

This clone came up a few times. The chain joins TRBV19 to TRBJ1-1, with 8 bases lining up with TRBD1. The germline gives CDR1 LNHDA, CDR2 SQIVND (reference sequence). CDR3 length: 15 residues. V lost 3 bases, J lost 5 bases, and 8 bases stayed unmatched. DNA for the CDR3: TGTGCCAGTAGTATGCTGAGACAGGGGAGGACTGAAGCTTTCTTT. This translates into CASSMLRQGRTEAFF.

The CDR3 coding sequence is TGTGCCAGCAGCCCGAGATGGGGGGAAATTGGAGAAACTGAAGCTTTCTTT. It is translated as CASSPRWGEIGETEAFF. This chain links TRBV11-2 with TRBJ1-1; a weak D match, TRBD1 (5 bases). The CDR3 consists of 17 residues. Between the trimmed V and J ends, which lost 5 bases and 5 bases, there was a span of 24 bases. Germline CDR1 SGHAT, CDR2 FQNNGV.